The rows below give T cell receptor beta chains drawn from one sample of a study of blood T cell repertoires in COVID-19. Measured with immunoSEQ multiplex PCR; TCRdb has only the in-frame clones, and not every one. The repertoire holds approximately 400,000 clones, roughly 90% seen once, with just over 0.85% in the top ten. The sequenced material came from PBMCs or T cells enriched from blood (not recorded which). Receptors originate from a woman in her thirties or forties who had been exposed to COVID-19. Each CDR3 is given with its conserved first and last residue. The D gene is left open where the match is weak. Some rows have no size entry. The others give once, few or many, or a class for an expanded clone.

clone_size d_call j_call v_call cdr3_aa cdr3_nt
- TRBD1 TRBJ1-1 TRBV2 CASRERTGAMNTEAFF TGTGCCAGCAGGGAAAGGACAGGGGCCATGAACACTGAAGCTTTCTTT
- - TRBJ1-1 TRBV6-6 CASNPQLIIVNTEAFF TGTGCCAGCAATCCTCAACTTATAATAGTAAACACTGAAGCTTTCTTT
- - TRBJ1-2 TRBV5-1 CASSLVWPRPGGYTF TGCGCCAGCAGCTTGGTCTGGCCCCGGCCAGGGGGCTACACCTTC
- - TRBJ1-1 TRBV29-1 CSVLRLGATEAFF TGCAGCGTCCTAAGGTTGGGAGCCACTGAAGCTTTCTTT
- - TRBJ1-1 TRBV10-3 CAISVSEGSNTEAFF TGTGCCATCAGTGTATCGGAGGGCTCGAACACTGAAGCTTTCTTT
- TRBD1 TRBJ2-6 TRBV5-1 CASSLWTGTTTGANVLTF TGCGCCAGCAGCCTCTGGACAGGCACAACTACTGGGGCCAACGTCCTGACTTTC
- - TRBJ1-2 TRBV25-1 CASSEWTYGYTF TGTGCCAGCAGTGAATGGACTTATGGCTACACCTTC
- - TRBJ1-5 TRBV5-6 CASSLYRAYQPQHF TGTGCCAGCAGCTTGTACAGGGCATATCAGCCCCAGCATTTT
- TRBD2 TRBJ2-2 TRBV7-2 CASSLFGTSAGELFF TGTGCCAGCAGCTTATTCGGGACTAGCGCCGGGGAGCTGTTTTTT
few - TRBJ2-7 TRBV10-1 CASSEAESSYEQYF TGCGCCAGCAGTGAAGCGGAAAGCTCCTACGAGCAGTACTTC
few - TRBJ1-2 TRBV18 CASSPALQATNYGYTF TGTGCCAGCTCTCCCGCCCTACAGGCCACTAACTATGGCTACACCTTC
- - TRBJ2-7 TRBV19 CASSILESPGAEQYF TGTGCCAGTAGTATCTTGGAGAGCCCGGGAGCAGAGCAGTACTTC
- TRBD1 TRBJ1-1 TRBV19 CASMGDRKMNTEAFF TGTGCCAGTATGGGGGACAGGAAAATGAACACTGAAGCTTTCTTT
few TRBD1 TRBJ1-1 TRBV2 CASSLGQGRAFF TGTGCCAGCAGTCTAGGACAGGGGCGGGCTTTCTTT
- TRBD1 TRBJ2-7 TRBV10-2 CASSPGQGGEQYF TGCGCCAGCTCTCCGGGACAGGGGGGCGAGCAGTACTTC
- TRBD1 TRBJ1-2 TRBV14 CASSPDRAQGYTF TGTGCCAGCAGTCCGGACAGGGCGCAGGGCTACACCTTC
- TRBD1 TRBJ1-1 TRBV5-1 CASSLVQGAVVNTEAFF TGCGCCAGCAGCTTGGTTCAGGGGGCGGTGGTCAACACTGAAGCTTTCTTT
few - TRBJ2-2 TRBV5-1 CASSEGPGELFF TGCGCCAGCAGCGAGGGCCCCGGGGAGCTGTTTTTT
- - TRBJ1-4 TRBV18 CASSPLQNEKLFF TGTGCCAGCTCACCGCTACAGAATGAAAAACTGTTTTTT
- TRBD1 TRBJ2-2 TRBV4-2 CASSHHDRANTGELFF TGTGCCAGCAGCCATCACGACAGGGCGAACACCGGGGAGCTGTTTTTT
- - TRBJ2-2 TRBV30 CAWASGLNTGELFF TGTGCCTGGGCCTCGGGACTTAACACCGGGGAGCTGTTTTTT
- TRBD1 TRBJ1-4 TRBV7-2 CASSFGQGGEKLFF TGTGCCAGCAGCTTCGGACAGGGTGGAGAAAAACTGTTTTTT
- - TRBJ2-7 TRBV24-1 CATSERGLTYEQYF TGTGCCACCAGTGAAAGGGGCCTGACCTACGAGCAGTACTTC
- TRBD1 TRBJ1-5 TRBV19 CASSMVTGPRGPQHF TGTGCCAGTAGTATGGTGACAGGGCCGAGGGGGCCCCAGCATTTT
- TRBD2 TRBJ2-3 TRBV11-1 CASSLHSGRGDTQYF TGTGCCAGCAGTCTCCATAGCGGGAGAGGAGATACGCAGTATTTT
- - TRBJ1-2 TRBV18 CASSVLGAWYGYTF TGTGCCAGCTCAGTTTTGGGGGCTTGGTATGGCTACACCTTC